This entry is about one T cell receptor beta chain. This sample is part of a study of T cells in Graves' hyperthyroidism and ophthalmopathy. V lost 6 bases and J lost 9, with 12 bases in between. Germline V gene lookup returns CDR1 MDHEN and CDR2 SYDVKM. CDR3 length: 12 residues. The CDR3 regions of TCR beta were amplified from RNA transcripts. The TCR CDR3 first-round RT-PCR relied on the HTBI primer set. MiXCR was run by TCRdb on the multiplex PCR reads, yielding one entry per CDR3 protein. Among hundreds of thousands of distinct CDR3 sequences listed, around 25% were seen once. Sequenced sample: blood. The TCR comes from a man aged 50-59 years with Graves' hyperthyroidism. The chain recombines TRBV28 with TRBJ2-1; TRBD1 or TRBD2 may be the D gene (5 bases each). CDR3 loop: CASSLREREQFF. In DNA form, the CDR3 reads TGTGCCAGCAGCCTCAGGGAGCGTGAGCAGTTCTTC.